The T cell receptor (beta chain) under discussion was sequenced for a study of OX40 agonist ivuxolimab in advanced cancers. Study information: The dose of intravenous ivuxolimab that patients received every 2 weeks ranged from 0.01 to 10 mg/kg. Patients undergoing dose escalation presented with hepatocellular carcinoma, melanoma, renal cell or head and neck cancer. Whole-study findings and limits: Fewer expanded clones were found on average in CD4+ than in CD8+ T cells.

The V gene lost 1 base and the J gene lost 4 bases, with 5 bases spanning the gap. Germline loops: CDR1 SGHDN, CDR2 FVKESK. The CDR3 sequence is 14 residues long. Only in-frame clones appear in the TCRdb table, and some are missing; sequencing was by immunoSEQ multiplex PCR. The table shows tens of thousands of clones, with approximately 90% occurring only once. Remarks on this clone: The antigen is unknown.

No patient had autoimmune disease or received systemic immunosuppression. Sequencing used CD4+ or CD8+ T cells sorted from blood, obtained in a trial of the OX40 agonist ivuxolimab. The receptor was derived from an adult with an advanced solid tumor such as melanoma, head and neck, liver or kidney cancer. The chain recombines TRBV14 with TRBJ1-6; tentatively, D is TRBD1 (5 bases). The CDR3 nucleotides read TGTGCCAGCAGCCAAGGACAGTATAATTCACCCCTCCACTTT. This encodes CASSQGQYNSPLHF.